These T cell receptor beta chains were read from a single sample in a study of blood T cell repertoires in COVID-19. Sequencing was performed with immunoSEQ multiplex PCR; in TCRdb, only in-frame clones are kept and a portion is missing. This repertoire shows roughly 140,000 clones, about 90% found once; its top ten account for approximately 1.5%. The sequenced sample was peripheral blood. These TCRs come from a woman aged 50 to 60 with acute or convalescent COVID-19. Both conserved end residues are part of each CDR3. A D gene is named only where the DNA matches it firmly. The size field is filled for only some rows; it gives once, few, many or a size class.

clone_size j_call d_call v_call cdr3_aa cdr3_nt
- TRBJ2-1 TRBD2 TRBV6-5 CASSHLAGGYNEQFF TGTGCCAGCAGTCACCTAGCGGGAGGGTACAATGAGCAGTTCTTC
few TRBJ1-1 - TRBV24-1 CATSESHRDTEAFF TGTGCCACCAGTGAATCACACAGGGACACTGAAGCTTTCTTT
- TRBJ2-3 - TRBV7-6 CASSLGVGVADTQYF TGTGCCAGCAGCTTAGGGGTAGGAGTCGCAGATACGCAGTATTTT
- TRBJ1-5 - TRBV19 CASSSQGPQHF TGTGCCAGTAGTAGTCAGGGGCCCCAGCATTTT
- TRBJ1-1 - TRBV20-1 CSASARPMNTEAFF TGCAGTGCTAGTGCCAGGCCAATGAACACTGAAGCTTTCTTT
- TRBJ1-6 TRBD1 TRBV28 CASSLRGTGGRPYNSPLHF TGTGCCAGCAGTTTAAGAGGGACAGGGGGTAGACCCTATAATTCACCCCTCCACTTT
- TRBJ1-2 TRBD1 TRBV19 CASSIQGQGTYGYTF TGTGCCAGTAGTATCCAGGGACAGGGGACCTATGGCTACACCTTC
- TRBJ1-5 TRBD1 TRBV3-1/TRBV3-2 CASSQGRGAIQPQHF TGTGCCAGCAGCCAAGGCAGGGGGGCAATTCAGCCCCAGCATTTT
- TRBJ2-7 - TRBV9 CASSVGQANYEQYF TGTGCCAGCAGCGTAGGACAGGCTAACTACGAGCAGTACTTC
- TRBJ1-2 - TRBV27 CASRGQGTYGYTF TGTGCCAGCAGGGGGCAGGGAACCTATGGCTACACCTTC
- TRBJ2-1 TRBD2 TRBV4-2 CASSQDGTSGGNEQFF TGTGCCAGCAGCCAAGATGGGACTAGCGGGGGGAATGAGCAGTTCTTC
- TRBJ2-7 TRBD1 TRBV15 CATSRDGTGDEQYF TGTGCCACCAGCAGAGATGGGACAGGGGACGAGCAGTACTTC
- TRBJ1-6 TRBD1 TRBV5-5 CASSVTGAGSPLHF TGTGCCAGCAGCGTGACAGGGGCGGGTTCACCCCTCCACTTT
- TRBJ2-1 TRBD1 TRBV7-3 CASSSSTGRVYNEQFF TGTGCCAGCAGCTCCTCGACAGGGCGGGTATACAATGAGCAGTTCTTC
- TRBJ2-7 - TRBV5-1 CASSLQGRSYEQYF TGCGCCAGCAGCTTACAGGGCCGCTCCTACGAGCAGTACTTC